These 21 T cell receptor beta chains originate from one sample sequenced in a study of STAT3 mutations in large granular lymphocyte leukemia. General study results and limits: Every T-cell large granular lymphocyte leukemia patient had at least one immunodominant TCR beta clonotype.

Assay: immunoSEQ multiplex PCR; the TCRdb copy retains only in-frame clones and omits some. Among approximately 27,000 clones listed, around 80% were seen once. These TCRs' antigens remain unknown. The sequenced material came from peripheral blood mononuclear cells. The receptors stem from a woman between 45 and 65 years old with T-cell large granular lymphocyte leukemia. Some clones in this sample may be carry-over from other donors' samples.

This chain uses TRBV19 with TRBJ2-7; 7 nucleotides agree with TRBD1. V lost 8 bases to trimming and J lost 0 bases; unmatched junction nucleotides: 10. The CDR3 consists of 15 residues. Germline CDR1 reads LNHDA; CDR2 reads SQIVND (reference sequence). For the CDR3, the DNA is TGTGCCAGTCGCAATCCGGGACAGAGCTCCTACGAGCAGTACTTC. Translation gives CASRNPGQSSYEQYF.

The genes are TRBV28 and TRBJ2-7, with 8 bases fitting TRBD2. The CDR3 runs to 19 residues. Germline V gene sequence: CDR1 MDHEN, CDR2 SYDVKM. V trimming: 10 bases; J trimming: 3 bases; junction bases outside the gene matches: 26. The DNA of the CDR3 is TGTGCCACCCTTCGTGCCTTGACTAGCGCGACGAAGGATTTCTACGAGCAGTACTTC. Translation gives CATLRALTSATKDFYEQYF.

V gene TRBV7-9 combines with J gene TRBJ1-2; TRBD1 agrees at 7 bases. This CDR3 region has 17 residues. J gave up 7 bases and V 0 bases, and 14 bases lay outside the gene matches. The germline CDR1 and CDR2 sequences are SEHNR and FQNEAQ (reference sequence). The chain's CDR3 is CASSLAGQNYQLVGYTF. The CDR3 nucleotides are TGTGCCAGCAGCTTAGCGGGACAGAACTACCAACTCGTTGGCTACACCTTC.

V usage is TRBV27 and J usage is TRBJ2-7; TRBD1 matches at 10 bases. The V segment lost 1 base and the J segment 4 bases; nucleotides outside the gene matches: 10. This CDR3 spans 17 amino acids. From germline, CDR1 is MNHEY and CDR2 SMNVEV (reference sequence). CDR3 nucleotide sequence: TGTGCCAGCAGTTTATATCAGGGACAGGGGCGCCGATACGAGCAGTACTTC. Translating gives CASSLYQGQGRRYEQYF.

DNA of the CDR3: TGTGCCAGCAGCTTGGAGGGGGGAAAAGGGGAGCTGTTTTTT. Translated, it gives CASSLEGGKGELFF. The V and J genes are TRBV7-9 and TRBJ2-2, with D perhaps matching TRBD1 or TRBD2 (6 bases each). Per the germline V gene, CDR1 is SEHNR and CDR2 is FQNEAQ (reference sequence). With 3 bases removed from V and 8 bases from J, the gap between germline ends came to 13 bases. This CDR3 contains 14 residues.

This CDR3 is CASSLAGTGDEKLFF. DNA for the CDR3: TGCGCCAGCAGCTTGGCCGGGACAGGTGATGAAAAACTGTTTTTT. The chain links TRBV5-1 to TRBJ1-4, with 8 bases lining up with TRBD1. V lost 0 bases, J lost 6 bases, and 4 bases stayed unmatched. Germline V CDR1 and CDR2: SGHRS, YFSETQ. This CDR3 contains 15 residues. Filled out from reference TRBV5-1 and TRBJ1-4, the complete variable domain reads KAGVTQTPRYLIKTRGQQVTLSCSPISGHRSVSWYQQTPGQGLQFLFEYFSETQRNKGNFPGRFSGRQFSNSRSEMNVSTLELGDSALYLCASSLAGTGDEKLFFGSGTQLSVL.

The genes are TRBV29-1 and TRBJ2-7; weak D call: TRBD1 (6 bases). This CDR3 spans 11 amino acids. The V end lost 6 bases, the J end lost 3 bases, and 9 bases lay between the germline ends. Germline assignment: CDR1 SQVTM and CDR2 ANQGSEA. In nucleotides, the CDR3 is TGCAGCGTCGAGGACAGCTACGAGCAGTACTTC. This codes for CSVEDSYEQYF.

The genes are TRBV19 and TRBJ2-1; tentatively, D is TRBD1 (5 bases). Germline CDR1 is LNHDA and CDR2 is SQIVND (reference sequence). The CDR3 runs to 15 residues. V was pared by 3 bases and J by 0 bases, with 9 bases between. The CDR3 DNA reads as TGTGCCAGTAGTATCGACAGTAACTCCTACAATGAGCAGTTCTTC. Its translation is CASSIDSNSYNEQFF.

The chain couples TRBV5-1 to TRBJ2-2; TRBD2 matches 11 bases. The CDR3 length is 16 residues. V lost 0 bases and J lost 7; bases outside the gene matches: 5. In germline, CDR1 is SGHRS, CDR2 YFSETQ. The CDR3 loop reads CASSLELAGVSGELFF. In DNA, the CDR3 is TGCGCCAGCAGCTTGGAACTAGCGGGAGTGAGCGGGGAGCTGTTTTTT.

The J gene is TRBJ2-2, the V gene TRBV5-4, with D tentatively TRBD2 (6 bases). V was pared by 2 bases and J by 0 bases, with 11 bases between. The CDR3 has 16 amino acids. CDR1 SGHNT and CDR2 YYREEE come from the germline V gene (reference sequence). The CDR3 nucleotides read TGTGCCAGCAGCTTTGGTGGAGGGTCGAACACCGGGGAGCTGTTTTTT. Residues: CASSFGGGSNTGELFF.

The chain uses TRBV2 and TRBJ1-4, with a tentative D call TRBD1 (6 bases). CDR3 length: 14 residues. The germline V gene has CDR1 SNHLY and CDR2 FYNNEI. Trimming removed 3 bases from V and 8 bases from J, with 13 bases in between. Here the CDR3 DNA reads TGTGCCAGCAGTGATTACAGGGTAAAGGAAAAACTGTTTTTT. As protein: CASSDYRVKEKLFF.

Note on this clone: One end of the junction fails to match germline, which may point to a read error. V usage is TRBV29-1 and J usage is TRBJ1-2, with D uncertain. The CDR3 is made up of 9 amino acids. The germline gives CDR1 SQVTM, CDR2 ANQGSEA. The CDR3 is CSVDLATIF. The CDR3 bases are TGCAGCGTTGATCTCGCTACCATCTTC.

The chain joins TRBV19 to TRBJ2-7; 7 nucleotides align to TRBD1. The CDR3 is 13 amino acids. The V gene end was trimmed by 4 bases and the J gene end by 6 bases; junction bases not matched to a gene: 6. Per germline, CDR1 LNHDA and CDR2 SQIVND (reference sequence). The CDR3 coding sequence is TGTGCCAGTAGTACCGGGACAGCCGTCGAGCAGTACTTC. Translated: CASSTGTAVEQYF.

The CDR3 sequence: CASSLRATGAEAFF. The CDR3 bases are TGTGCCAGCAGCTTACGGGCAACTGGGGCTGAAGCTTTCTTT. The chain links TRBV7-2 to TRBJ1-1; D is undetermined. Germline V gene lookup returns CDR1 SGHTA and CDR2 FQGNSA. Trimming cost V 2 bases and J 6 bases, with 13 bases left between them. This CDR3 region has 14 residues.

The chain combines TRBV18 with TRBJ1-2, with D possibly TRBD1 on 5 matching bases. V was cut by 3 bases and J by 4 bases, with 12 bases left in between. Looked up from germline, CDR1 is KGHSH and CDR2 is LQKENI. The CDR3 contains 14 residues. CDR3 DNA: TGTGCCAGCTCACCTCAGGCAGGGAGCTATGGCTACACCTTC. The encoded protein is CASSPQAGSYGYTF.

The gene calls are TRBV5-1 and TRBJ2-5, with D possibly called TRBD1 or TRBD2 (5 bases each). The CDR3 covers 14 residues. V lost 4 bases and J 5 bases, leaving 15 bases between the germline ends. CDR1 is SGHRS, CDR2 YFSETQ, per germline. CDR3 in amino acids: CASSPRPEGETQYF. In DNA, the CDR3 is TGCGCCAGCAGCCCCCGACCCGAGGGGGAGACCCAGTACTTC.

This clone has just one count. The chain combines TRBV18 with TRBJ2-3; TRBD2 matches at 13 bases. The CDR3 covers 22 residues. Trimming cost V 3 bases and J 1 base; bases outside gene matches: 19. From germline, CDR1 is KGHSH and CDR2 LQKENI. The CDR3 is CASSPVIGLAGDLGGGTDTQYF. The DNA for the CDR3 is TGTGCCAGCTCACCCGTCATTGGACTAGCGGGAGACCTCGGGGGGGGCACAGATACGCAGTATTTT.

The chain uses TRBV5-6 and TRBJ2-1; no firm D call. Trimming removed 3 bases from V and 4 bases from J, with 2 bases in between. Germline CDR1 and CDR2: SGHDT and YYEEEE. This CDR3 contains 11 residues. CDR3 region: CASSSYNEQFF. CDR3 DNA sequence: TGTGCCAGCAGCTCATACAATGAGCAGTTCTTC.

Here the CDR3 DNA reads TGCAGCGTTCCCGGGACAGATAACATTCAGTACTTC. It codes for CSVPGTDNIQYF. The chain recombines TRBV29-1 with TRBJ2-4; 7 nucleotides align to TRBD1. After removal of 5 bases from V and 7 bases from J, the junction contained 5 bases not matched to a gene. Germline CDR1 reads SQVTM; CDR2 reads ANQGSEA. The CDR3 is made up of 12 amino acids.

The sample holds a few counts of this clone. The chain employs TRBV15 and TRBJ1-5, with D hard to call. V shed 1 base and J shed 7 bases, with 8 bases lying between them. This CDR3 is 13 amino acids long. Per the germline V gene, CDR1 is LNHNV and CDR2 is YYDKDF (reference sequence). CDR3: CATSRAPSQPQHF. The CDR3 bases are TGTGCCACCAGCAGAGCCCCATCACAGCCCCAGCATTTT. Supplemented by reference TRBV15 and TRBJ1-5, the full variable domain reads DAMVIQNPRYQVTQFGKPVTLSCSQTLNHNVMYWYQQKSSQAPKLLFHYYDKDFNNEADTPDNFQSRRPNTSFCFLDIRSPGLGDTAMYLCATSRAPSQPQHFGDGTRLSIL.

The V call is TRBV5-4, the J call TRBJ1-5, with D possibly being TRBD1 (6 bases). V lost 3 bases, J lost 3 bases, and 13 bases lay in between. Looked up from germline, CDR1 is SGHNT and CDR2 is YYREEE (reference sequence). This CDR3 contains 15 residues. The CDR3 nucleotides are TGTGCCAGCAGCTATGGGGGCCGGGACAATCAGCCCCAGCATTTT. It is translated as CASSYGGRDNQPQHF. Drawing the rest from reference TRBV5-4 and TRBJ1-5, the complete variable domain is ETGVTQSPTHLIKTRGQQVTLRCSSQSGHNTVSWYQQALGQGPQFIFQYYREEENGRGNFPPRFSGLQFPNYSSELNVNALELDDSALYLCASSYGGRDNQPQHFGDGTRLSIL.